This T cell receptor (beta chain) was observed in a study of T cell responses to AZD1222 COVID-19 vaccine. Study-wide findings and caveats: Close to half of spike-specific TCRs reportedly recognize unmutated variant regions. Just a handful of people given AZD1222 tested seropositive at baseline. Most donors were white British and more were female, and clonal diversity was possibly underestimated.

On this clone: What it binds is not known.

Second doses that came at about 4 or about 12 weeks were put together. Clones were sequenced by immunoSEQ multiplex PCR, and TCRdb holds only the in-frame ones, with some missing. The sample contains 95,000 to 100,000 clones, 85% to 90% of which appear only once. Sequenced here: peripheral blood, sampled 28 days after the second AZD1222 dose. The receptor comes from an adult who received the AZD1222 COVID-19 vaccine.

CDR3 DNA: TGCGCCAGCAGCTCGGGACAGACTTACACCGGGGAGCTGTTTTTT. Residues: CASSSGQTYTGELFF. V usage is TRBV5-1 and J usage is TRBJ2-2; TRBD1 matches 7 bases. Germline assignment: CDR1 SGHRS and CDR2 YFSETQ. The trim removed 3 bases at V and 3 bases at J, leaving 5 bases unmatched. This CDR3 region has 15 residues. The whole variable domain, filled in from reference TRBV5-1 and TRBJ2-2, reads KAGVTQTPRYLIKTRGQQVTLSCSPISGHRSVSWYQQTPGQGLQFLFEYFSETQRNKGNFPGRFSGRQFSNSRSEMNVSTLELGDSALYLCASSSGQTYTGELFFGEGSRLTVL.